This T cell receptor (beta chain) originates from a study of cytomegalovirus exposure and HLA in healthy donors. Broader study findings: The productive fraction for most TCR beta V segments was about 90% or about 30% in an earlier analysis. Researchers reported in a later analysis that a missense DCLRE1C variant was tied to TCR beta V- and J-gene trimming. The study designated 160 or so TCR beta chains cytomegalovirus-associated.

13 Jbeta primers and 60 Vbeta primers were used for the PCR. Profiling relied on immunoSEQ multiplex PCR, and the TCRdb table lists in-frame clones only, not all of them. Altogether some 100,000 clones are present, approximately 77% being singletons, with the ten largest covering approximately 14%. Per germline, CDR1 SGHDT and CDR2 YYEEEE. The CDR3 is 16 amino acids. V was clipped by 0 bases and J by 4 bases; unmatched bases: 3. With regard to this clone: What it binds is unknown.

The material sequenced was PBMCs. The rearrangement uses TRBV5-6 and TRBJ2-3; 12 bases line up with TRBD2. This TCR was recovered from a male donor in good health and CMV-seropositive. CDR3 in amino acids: CASSLVLAGGPDTQYF. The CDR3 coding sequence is TGTGCCAGCAGCTTGGTGCTAGCGGGGGGGCCAGATACGCAGTATTTT.